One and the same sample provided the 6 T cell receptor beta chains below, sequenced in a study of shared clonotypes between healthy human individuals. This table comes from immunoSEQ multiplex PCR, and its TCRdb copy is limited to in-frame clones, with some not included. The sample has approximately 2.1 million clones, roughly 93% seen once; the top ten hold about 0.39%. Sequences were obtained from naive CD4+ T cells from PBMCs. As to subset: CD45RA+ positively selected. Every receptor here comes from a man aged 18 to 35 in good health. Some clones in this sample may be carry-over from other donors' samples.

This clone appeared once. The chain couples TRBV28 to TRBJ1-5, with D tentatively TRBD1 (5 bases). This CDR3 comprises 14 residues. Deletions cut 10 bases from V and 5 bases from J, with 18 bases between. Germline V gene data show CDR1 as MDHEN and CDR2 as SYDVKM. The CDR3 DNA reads TGTGCCACACAGTCGGGGGAACGATATCAGCCCCAGCATTTT. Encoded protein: CATQSGERYQPQHF.

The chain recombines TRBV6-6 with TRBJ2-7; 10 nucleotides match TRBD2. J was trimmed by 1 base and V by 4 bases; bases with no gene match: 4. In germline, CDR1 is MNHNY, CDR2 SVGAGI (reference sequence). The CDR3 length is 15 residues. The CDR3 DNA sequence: TGTGCCAGCAGTTGGCCGGGACTAGCGTCCTACGAGCAGTACTTC. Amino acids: CASSWPGLASYEQYF.

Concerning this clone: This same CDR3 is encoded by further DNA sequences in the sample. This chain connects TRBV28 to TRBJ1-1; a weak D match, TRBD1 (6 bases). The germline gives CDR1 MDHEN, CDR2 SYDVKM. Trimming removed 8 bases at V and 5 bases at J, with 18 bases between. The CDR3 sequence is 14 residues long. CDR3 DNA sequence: TGTGCCAGCCTCGGTGGGGGCGTAGGGACTGAAGCTTTCTTT. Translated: CASLGGGVGTEAFF.

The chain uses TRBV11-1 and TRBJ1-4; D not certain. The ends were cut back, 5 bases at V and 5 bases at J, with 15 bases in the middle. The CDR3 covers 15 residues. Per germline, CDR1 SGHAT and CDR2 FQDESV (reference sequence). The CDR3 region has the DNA TGTGCCAGCAGCCCTACCAATGATGGGAATGAAAAACTGTTTTTT. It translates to CASSPTNDGNEKLFF.

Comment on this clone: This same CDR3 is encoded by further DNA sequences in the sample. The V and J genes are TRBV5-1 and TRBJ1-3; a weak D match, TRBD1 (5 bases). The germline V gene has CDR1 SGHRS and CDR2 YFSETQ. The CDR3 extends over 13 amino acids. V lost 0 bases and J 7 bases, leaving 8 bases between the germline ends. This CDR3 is CASSLGQGNTIYF. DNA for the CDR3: TGCGCCAGCAGCTTGGGGCAGGGCAACACCATATATTTT.

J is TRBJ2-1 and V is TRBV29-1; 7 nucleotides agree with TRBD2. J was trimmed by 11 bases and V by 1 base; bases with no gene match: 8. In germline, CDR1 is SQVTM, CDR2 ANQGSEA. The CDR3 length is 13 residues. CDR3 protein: CSVEGTRGSQQFF. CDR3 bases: TGCAGCGTTGAAGGAACGCGGGGGAGCCAGCAGTTCTTC.